The TCR beta chain under discussion was sequenced for a study of neurological immune-mediated disorders. Regarding time point: longitudinal time-point 3. A single record per CDR3 protein comes from TCRdb applying MiXCR to the 5' RACE reads. The profile shows roughly 57,000 distinct CDR3 sequences, roughly 8.3% of them singletons. Per the germline V gene, CDR1 is LNHNV and CDR2 is YYDKDF (reference sequence). The CDR3 has 16 residues. Trimming shortened V by 1 base and J by 6 bases, and 18 bases separated the two germline ends. This clonotype occurred many times. J is TRBJ1-2 and V is TRBV15; maybe TRBD1 (6 bases). This clonotype was sampled from a woman between 40 and 55 years old in good health. Sequencing input: PBMCs. The CDR3 reads CATSRVSYREGHGYTF. CDR3 DNA: TGTGCCACCAGCAGAGTCTCTTACAGGGAAGGCCATGGCTACACCTTC.